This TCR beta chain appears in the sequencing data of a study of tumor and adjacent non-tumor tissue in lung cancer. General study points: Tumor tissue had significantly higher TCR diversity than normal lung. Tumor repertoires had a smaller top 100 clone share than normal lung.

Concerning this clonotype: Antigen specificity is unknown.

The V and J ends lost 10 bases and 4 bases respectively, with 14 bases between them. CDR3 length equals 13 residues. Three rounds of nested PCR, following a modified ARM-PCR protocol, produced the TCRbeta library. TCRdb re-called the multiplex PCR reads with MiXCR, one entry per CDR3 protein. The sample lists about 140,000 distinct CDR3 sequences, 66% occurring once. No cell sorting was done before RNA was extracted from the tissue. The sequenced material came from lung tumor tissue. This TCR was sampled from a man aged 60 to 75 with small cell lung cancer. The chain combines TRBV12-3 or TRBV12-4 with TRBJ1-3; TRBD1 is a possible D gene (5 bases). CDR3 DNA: TGTGCCACCCAAAGGGGAGGCGGAAACACCATATATTTT. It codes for CATQRGGGNTIYF.